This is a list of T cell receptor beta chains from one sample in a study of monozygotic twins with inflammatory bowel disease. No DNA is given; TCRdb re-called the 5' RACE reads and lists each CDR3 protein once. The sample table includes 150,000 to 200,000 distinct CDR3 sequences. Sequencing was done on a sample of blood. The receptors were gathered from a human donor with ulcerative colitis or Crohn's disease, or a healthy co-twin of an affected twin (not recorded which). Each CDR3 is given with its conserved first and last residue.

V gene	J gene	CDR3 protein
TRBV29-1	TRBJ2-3	CSAVGGTDTQYF
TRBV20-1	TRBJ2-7	CSASVSSYEQYF
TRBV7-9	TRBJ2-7	CASSFLRDYEQYF
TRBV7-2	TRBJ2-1	CASSLVGGSGNEQFF
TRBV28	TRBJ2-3	CASSSRAGLRTDTQYF
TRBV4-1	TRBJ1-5	CASSPNTGIQPQHF
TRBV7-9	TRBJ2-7	CASSPGLLRYEQYF
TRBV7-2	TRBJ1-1	CASSPAWGRGNTEAFF
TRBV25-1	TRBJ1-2	CASSPRDSLLLGYTF
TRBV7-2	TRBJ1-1	CASSFSGLNTEAFF
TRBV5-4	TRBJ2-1	CASSLGRGYNEQFF
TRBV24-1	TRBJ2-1	CATSGPFYNEQFF
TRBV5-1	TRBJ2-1	CASSLASGGSSYNEQLF
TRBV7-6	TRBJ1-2	CASWDGAYGYTF
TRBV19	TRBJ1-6	CASSILGTYNSPLHF
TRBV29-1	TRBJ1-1	CSARDRGRAEAFF
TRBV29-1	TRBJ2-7	CSVLFPGAFSYEQYF
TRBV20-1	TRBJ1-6	CSARDAGDYNSPLHF
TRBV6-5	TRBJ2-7	CASSYSTGTGIEQYF
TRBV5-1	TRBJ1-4	CASSRQFPTNEKLFF
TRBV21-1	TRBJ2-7	CASSKGDHLYEQYF
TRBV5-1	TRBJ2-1	CASSFLDSYNEQFF
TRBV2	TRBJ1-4	CASSEVDRGDEKLFF
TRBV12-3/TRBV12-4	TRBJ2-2	CASNLPFGRATGELFF
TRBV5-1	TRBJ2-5	CASGLAGLGETQYF
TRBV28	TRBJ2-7	CASRLTGSTYEQYF
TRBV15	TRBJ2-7	CATSRDLLGVSYEQYF
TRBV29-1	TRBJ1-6	CSAPDGVSPLHF
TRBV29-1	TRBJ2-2	CSVDRRGFGELFF
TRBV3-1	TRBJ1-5	CASSQRTGADSNQPQHF
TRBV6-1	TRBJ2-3	CASSRGQPSTDTQYF